This T cell receptor beta chain was obtained from a study of cytomegalovirus exposure and HLA in healthy donors. CDR3 size: 12 residues. Trimming left V 1 base short and J 5 bases short, with 6 bases between. Per the germline V gene, CDR1 is LGHNA and CDR2 is YSLEER. Primers: 60 Vbeta forward and 13 Jbeta reverse. Profiling relied on immunoSEQ multiplex PCR, and the TCRdb table lists in-frame clones only, not all of them. The sample consists of more than 95,000 clones, 75% to 85% of them appearing once. Sequencing was done on a sample of PBMCs. V is TRBV4-3 and J is TRBJ2-7; no firm D call. The origin of this receptor is a man aged 40-49 years in good health and CMV-seronegative. In DNA, the CDR3 is TGCGCCAGCAGCCAAGGAGCAAACGAGCAGTACTTC. Translated, it gives CASSQGANEQYF.